Shown below are 13 T cell receptor beta chains from a single sample sequenced in a study of blood T cell repertoires in COVID-19. Sequencing was performed with immunoSEQ multiplex PCR; in TCRdb, only in-frame clones are kept and a portion is missing. The table includes hundreds of thousands of clones, roughly 87% detected once. Sequencing input: peripheral blood. The receptors here all came from a woman aged 18-30 years who had recovered from COVID-19.

The V and J genes are TRBV11-2 and TRBJ2-5; 10 bases match TRBD1. The CDR3 consists of 16 residues. From germline, CDR1 is SGHAT and CDR2 FQNNGV. With 2 bases clipped from V and 4 bases from J, the junction kept 7 bases outside the gene matches. The CDR3 nucleotides are TGTGCCAGCAGCTTACGTGGGACAGGGGCCGGAGAGACCCAGTACTTC. Translation gives CASSLRGTGAGETQYF. The full variable domain, its missing parts supplied by reference TRBV11-2 and TRBJ2-5, is EAGVAQSPRYKIIEKRQSVAFWCNPISGHATLYWYQQILGQGPKLLIQFQNNGVVDDSQLPKDRFSAERLKGVDSTLKIQPAKLEDSAVYLCASSLRGTGAGETQYFGPGTRLLVL.

The chain links TRBV12-5 to TRBJ2-2; TRBD2 might be the D (6 bases). V was pared by 6 bases and J by 7 bases, with 9 bases between. Per germline, CDR1 LGHNT and CDR2 FRNRAP. CDR3 size: 12 residues. The CDR3 spells CASGGTHGELFF. The CDR3 coding sequence is TGTGCTAGTGGAGGGACTCACGGGGAGCTGTTTTTT.

The V gene is TRBV4-1, the J gene TRBJ2-7; no definite D call. This CDR3 comprises 13 residues. The V end was cut by 1 base, the J end by 4 bases, with 8 bases between. The germline V gene has CDR1 MGHRA and CDR2 YSYEKL. The CDR3 spells CASSQVPVYEQYF. The CDR3 bases are TGCGCCAGCAGCCAAGTTCCAGTTTACGAGCAGTACTTC.

The chain recombines TRBV11-2 with TRBJ2-3, with 11 bases that match TRBD2. Per germline, CDR1 SGHAT and CDR2 FQNNGV. The CDR3 runs 15 residues. V was pared by 3 bases and J by 3 bases, with 2 bases of the junction left unmatched. CDR3 residues: CASSLLAGGTDTQYF. CDR3 DNA sequence: TGTGCCAGCAGCTTGTTAGCGGGAGGGACAGATACGCAGTATTTT.

V gene TRBV4-1 combines with J gene TRBJ2-7, with TRBD1 as a possible D gene (5 bases). Trimming took 0 bases from V and 3 from J, leaving 9 bases between them. This CDR3 has 14 amino acids. In germline, CDR1 is MGHRA, CDR2 YSYEKL. As DNA, the CDR3 is TGCGCCAGCAGCCAAGATCGACAGAACTACGAGCAGTACTTC. This codes for CASSQDRQNYEQYF.

This rearrangement joins TRBV25-1 to TRBJ1-2, with 12 bases aligning to TRBD1. The length of the CDR3 is 16 residues. CDR1 is MGHDK, CDR2 SYGVNS, per germline. The J segment lost 4 bases and the V segment lost 3 bases, leaving 6 bases of the junction unmatched. The CDR3 loop is CASSDPGTGGGYGYTF. As DNA, the CDR3 is TGTGCCAGCAGTGACCCCGGGACAGGGGGCGGCTATGGCTACACCTTC.

CDR3 sequence (DNA): TGTGCCAGCAGTCTTTCGCGACAGGATAATGAAAAACTGTTTTTT. This gives the protein CASSLSRQDNEKLFF. The chain employs TRBV27 and TRBJ1-4; tentatively, D is TRBD1 (6 bases). Germline CDR1 and CDR2: MNHEY and SMNVEV (reference sequence). The germline V and J ends were trimmed by 5 bases and 4 bases, with 14 bases remaining between them. The CDR3 sequence is 15 residues long.

The rearrangement joins TRBV19 to TRBJ2-7, with 8 bases aligning to TRBD2. J was trimmed by 0 bases and V by 3 bases; bases with no gene match: 7. The CDR3 is made up of 16 amino acids. The germline V gene has CDR1 LNHDA and CDR2 SQIVND (reference sequence). In DNA form, the CDR3 reads TGTGCCAGTAGTATTATAGGCGGGAGGAGCTCCTACGAGCAGTACTTC. Translating gives CASSIIGGRSSYEQYF.

V is TRBV7-9 and J is TRBJ2-7; 7 bases align to TRBD2. The trim removed 2 bases at V and 9 bases at J, leaving 13 bases unmatched. CDR3 length: 15 residues. Germline-derived CDR1 and CDR2 are SEHNR and FQNEAQ (reference sequence). CDR3 loop: CASSLSTGGLSGQYF. For the CDR3, the DNA is TGTGCCAGCAGCTTATCAACGGGAGGTCTCTCGGGGCAGTACTTC. The full variable domain, in which reference TRBV7-9 and TRBJ2-7 provide the parts outside the CDR3, is DTGVSQNPRHKITKRGQNVTFRCDPISEHNRLYWYRQTLGQGPEFLTYFQNEAQLEKSRLLSDRFSAERPKGSFSTLEIQRTEQGDSAMYLCASSLSTGGLSGQYFGPGTRLTVT.

The chain recombines TRBV21-1 with TRBJ2-7; no DNA check was done on the table's D call, TRBD2. TRBV21-1 is a recognized pseudogene. This CDR3 has 15 residues. CDR3 DNA: TGTGCCAGCAGCAATGGTAGCGGGAAGGGTCCCGAGCAGTACTTC. Amino acid sequence: CASSNGSGKGPEQYF.

This chain connects TRBV18 to TRBJ2-7, with D perhaps TRBD1 (5 bases). There are 13 residues in the CDR3. V lost 2 bases to trimming and J lost 7 bases, with 12 bases between them. CDR1 and CDR2 from the germline V gene are KGHSH and LQKENI. DNA of the CDR3: TGTGCCAGCTCACCAACCACAGGTTCGGAGCAGTACTTC. It yields the protein CASSPTTGSEQYF.

V and J are TRBV4-2 and TRBJ1-4; TRBD1 matches 7 bases. This CDR3 is built from 18 residues. After removal of 5 bases from V and 0 bases from J, the junction contained 12 bases not matched to a gene. Germline V gene lookup returns CDR1 LGHNA and CDR2 YNFKEQ. The CDR3 nucleotides are TGTGCCAGCAGCAAAAGGGCTTCTGGGACAGCAACTAATGAAAAACTGTTTTTT. Translated, it gives CASSKRASGTATNEKLFF.

J is TRBJ1-3 and V is TRBV19; no clear D gene. V was shortened by 7 bases and J by 0 bases, with 16 bases between the two germline ends. The CDR3 sequence is 16 residues long. CDR1 and CDR2 from the germline V gene are LNHDA and SQIVND (reference sequence). In nucleotides, the CDR3 is TGTGCCAGTACCCCCCGGGGAGGCCTCTCTGGAAACACCATATATTTT. Translation gives CASTPRGGLSGNTIYF.